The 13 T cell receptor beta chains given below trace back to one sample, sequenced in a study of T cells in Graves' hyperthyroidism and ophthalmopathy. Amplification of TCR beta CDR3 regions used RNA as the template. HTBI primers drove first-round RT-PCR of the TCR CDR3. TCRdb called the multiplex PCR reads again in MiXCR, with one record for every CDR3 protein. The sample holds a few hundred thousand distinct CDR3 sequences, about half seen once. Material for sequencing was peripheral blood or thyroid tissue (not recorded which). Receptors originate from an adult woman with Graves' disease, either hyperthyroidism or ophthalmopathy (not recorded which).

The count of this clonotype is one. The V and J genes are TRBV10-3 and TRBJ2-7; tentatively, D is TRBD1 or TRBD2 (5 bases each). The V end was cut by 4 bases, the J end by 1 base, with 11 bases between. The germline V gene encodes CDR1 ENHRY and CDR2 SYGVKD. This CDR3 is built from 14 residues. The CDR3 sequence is CAISGRDGSYEQYF. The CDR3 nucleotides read TGTGCCATCAGTGGCCGGGACGGGTCCTACGAGCAGTACTTC.

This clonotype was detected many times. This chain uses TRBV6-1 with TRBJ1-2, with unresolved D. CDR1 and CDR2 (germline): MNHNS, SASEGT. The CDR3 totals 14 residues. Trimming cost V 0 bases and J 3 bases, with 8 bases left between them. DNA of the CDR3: TGTGCCAGCAGTGAAGCAGAATGGGACTATGGCTACACCTTC. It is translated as CASSEAEWDYGYTF.

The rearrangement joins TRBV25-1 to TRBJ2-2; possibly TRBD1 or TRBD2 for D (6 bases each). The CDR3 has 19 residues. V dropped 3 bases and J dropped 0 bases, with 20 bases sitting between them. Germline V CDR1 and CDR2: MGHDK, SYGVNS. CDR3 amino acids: CASSDGWGAGRTNTGELFF. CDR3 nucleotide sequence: TGTGCCAGCAGTGATGGTTGGGGGGCGGGGCGAACGAACACCGGGGAGCTGTTTTTT.

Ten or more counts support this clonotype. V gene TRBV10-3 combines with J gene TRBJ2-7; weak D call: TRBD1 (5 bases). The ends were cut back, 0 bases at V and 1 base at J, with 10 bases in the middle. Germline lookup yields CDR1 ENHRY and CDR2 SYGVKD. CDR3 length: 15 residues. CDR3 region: CAISESTGYSYEQYF. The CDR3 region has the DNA TGTGCCATCAGTGAGTCAACAGGATATTCCTACGAGCAGTACTTC.

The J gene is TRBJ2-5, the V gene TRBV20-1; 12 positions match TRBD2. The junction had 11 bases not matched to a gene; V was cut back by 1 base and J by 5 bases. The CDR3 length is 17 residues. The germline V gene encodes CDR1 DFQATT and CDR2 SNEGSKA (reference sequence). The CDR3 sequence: CSARVISSGRAVETQYF. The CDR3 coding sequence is TGCAGTGCTAGAGTTATTTCTAGCGGGAGGGCCGTTGAGACCCAGTACTTC.

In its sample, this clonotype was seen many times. The chain's CDR3 is CASSERGAVFTEAFF. The CDR3 coding sequence is TGTGCCAGCAGTGAAAGGGGCGCAGTTTTCACTGAAGCTTTCTTT. The chain uses TRBV25-1 and TRBJ1-1; perhaps TRBD1 as D (5 bases). The V end lost 2 bases, the J end lost 4 bases, and 14 bases lay between the germline ends. The CDR3 is 15 amino acids. The germline V gene has CDR1 MGHDK and CDR2 SYGVNS. The variable domain in full, completed from reference TRBV25-1 and TRBJ1-1, reads EADIYQTPRYLVIGTGKKITLECSQTMGHDKMYWYQQDPGMELHLIHYSYGVNSTEKGDLSSESTVSRIRTEHFPLTLESARPSHTSQYLCASSERGAVFTEAFFGQGTRLTVV.

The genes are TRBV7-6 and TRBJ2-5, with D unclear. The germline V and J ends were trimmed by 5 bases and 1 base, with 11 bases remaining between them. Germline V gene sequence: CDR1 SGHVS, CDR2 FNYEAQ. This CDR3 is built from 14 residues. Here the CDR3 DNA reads TGTGCCAGCAGCGGCGGTAGTGTCCAAGAGACCCAGTACTTC. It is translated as CASSGGSVQETQYF.

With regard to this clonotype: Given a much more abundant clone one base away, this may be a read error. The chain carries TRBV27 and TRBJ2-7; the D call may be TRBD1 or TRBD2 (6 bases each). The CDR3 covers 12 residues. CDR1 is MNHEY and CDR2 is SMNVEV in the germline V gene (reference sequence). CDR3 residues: CASSGQSGEHYF. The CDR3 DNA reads TGTGCCAGCAGTGGACAGTCGGGGGAGCACTACTTC.

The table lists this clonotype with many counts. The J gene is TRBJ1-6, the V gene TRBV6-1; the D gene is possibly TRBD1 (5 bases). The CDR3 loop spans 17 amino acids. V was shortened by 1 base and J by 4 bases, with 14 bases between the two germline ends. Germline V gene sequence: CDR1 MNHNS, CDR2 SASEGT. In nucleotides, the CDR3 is TGTGCCAGCAGTGAAGATGGAGGCGGGGCATATAATTCACCCCTCCACTTT. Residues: CASSEDGGGAYNSPLHF.

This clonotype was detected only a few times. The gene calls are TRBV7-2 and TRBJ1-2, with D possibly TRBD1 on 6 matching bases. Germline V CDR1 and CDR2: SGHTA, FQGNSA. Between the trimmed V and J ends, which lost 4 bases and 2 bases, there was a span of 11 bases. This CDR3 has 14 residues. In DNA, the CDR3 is TGTGCCAGCAGCTCCAGGGACACAAACTATGGCTACACCTTC. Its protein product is CASSSRDTNYGYTF.

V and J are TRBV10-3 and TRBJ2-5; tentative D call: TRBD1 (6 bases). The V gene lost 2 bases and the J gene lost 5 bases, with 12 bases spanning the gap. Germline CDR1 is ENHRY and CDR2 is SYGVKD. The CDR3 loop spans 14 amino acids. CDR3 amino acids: CAISEEGVLETQYF. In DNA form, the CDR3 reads TGTGCCATCAGTGAGGAGGGGGTCCTCGAGACCCAGTACTTC.

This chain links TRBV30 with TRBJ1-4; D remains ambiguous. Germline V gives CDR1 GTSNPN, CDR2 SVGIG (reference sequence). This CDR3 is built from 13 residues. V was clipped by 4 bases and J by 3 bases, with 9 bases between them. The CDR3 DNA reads TGTGCCTGGAACGCAGGTGCTAATGAAAAACTGTTTTTT. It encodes CAWNAGANEKLFF.

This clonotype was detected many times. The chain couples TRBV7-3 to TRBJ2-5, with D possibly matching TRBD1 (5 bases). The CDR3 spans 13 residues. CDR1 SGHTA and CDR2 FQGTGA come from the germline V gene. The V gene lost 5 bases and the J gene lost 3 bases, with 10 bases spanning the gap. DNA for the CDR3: TGTGCCAGCAGCCCGAGCAGGGAAGAGACCCAGTACTTC. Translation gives CASSPSREETQYF.